The following is a T cell receptor beta chain sequence with its context. Library preparation tagged each individual cDNA molecule with a unique molecular identifier. Each CDR3 protein is one row after TCRdb ran MiXCR on the RACE reads. Of approximately 71,000 distinct CDR3 sequences listed, 9.8% were seen once; the top ten hold less than 4%. Stated time point: patch test 1, 2 weeks after DPC sensitization. The treatment denotes: therapeutic diphenylcyclopropenone sensitization with weekly scalp DPC. This entry comes from a study of human T cells and chemical hapten exposure. Study background: There were weekly diphenylcyclopropenone doses to the scalp for patients throughout the roughly 24-week study.

Trimming shortened V by 5 bases and J by 9 bases, and 8 bases separated the two germline ends. The germline CDR1 and CDR2 sequences are SEHNR and FQNEAQ (reference sequence). The CDR3 spans 12 residues. The sequences come from whole blood, collected in connection with sensitization to the hapten diphenylcyclopropenone (DPC). The TCR sequence derives from a middle-aged woman with alopecia areata. Some clones in this sample may be carry-over from other donors' samples. This rearrangement joins TRBV7-9 to TRBJ2-6, with D uncertain. DNA of the CDR3: TGTGCCAGCAGCCGTGACTTCAACGTCCTGACTTTC. Translating gives CASSRDFNVLTF.